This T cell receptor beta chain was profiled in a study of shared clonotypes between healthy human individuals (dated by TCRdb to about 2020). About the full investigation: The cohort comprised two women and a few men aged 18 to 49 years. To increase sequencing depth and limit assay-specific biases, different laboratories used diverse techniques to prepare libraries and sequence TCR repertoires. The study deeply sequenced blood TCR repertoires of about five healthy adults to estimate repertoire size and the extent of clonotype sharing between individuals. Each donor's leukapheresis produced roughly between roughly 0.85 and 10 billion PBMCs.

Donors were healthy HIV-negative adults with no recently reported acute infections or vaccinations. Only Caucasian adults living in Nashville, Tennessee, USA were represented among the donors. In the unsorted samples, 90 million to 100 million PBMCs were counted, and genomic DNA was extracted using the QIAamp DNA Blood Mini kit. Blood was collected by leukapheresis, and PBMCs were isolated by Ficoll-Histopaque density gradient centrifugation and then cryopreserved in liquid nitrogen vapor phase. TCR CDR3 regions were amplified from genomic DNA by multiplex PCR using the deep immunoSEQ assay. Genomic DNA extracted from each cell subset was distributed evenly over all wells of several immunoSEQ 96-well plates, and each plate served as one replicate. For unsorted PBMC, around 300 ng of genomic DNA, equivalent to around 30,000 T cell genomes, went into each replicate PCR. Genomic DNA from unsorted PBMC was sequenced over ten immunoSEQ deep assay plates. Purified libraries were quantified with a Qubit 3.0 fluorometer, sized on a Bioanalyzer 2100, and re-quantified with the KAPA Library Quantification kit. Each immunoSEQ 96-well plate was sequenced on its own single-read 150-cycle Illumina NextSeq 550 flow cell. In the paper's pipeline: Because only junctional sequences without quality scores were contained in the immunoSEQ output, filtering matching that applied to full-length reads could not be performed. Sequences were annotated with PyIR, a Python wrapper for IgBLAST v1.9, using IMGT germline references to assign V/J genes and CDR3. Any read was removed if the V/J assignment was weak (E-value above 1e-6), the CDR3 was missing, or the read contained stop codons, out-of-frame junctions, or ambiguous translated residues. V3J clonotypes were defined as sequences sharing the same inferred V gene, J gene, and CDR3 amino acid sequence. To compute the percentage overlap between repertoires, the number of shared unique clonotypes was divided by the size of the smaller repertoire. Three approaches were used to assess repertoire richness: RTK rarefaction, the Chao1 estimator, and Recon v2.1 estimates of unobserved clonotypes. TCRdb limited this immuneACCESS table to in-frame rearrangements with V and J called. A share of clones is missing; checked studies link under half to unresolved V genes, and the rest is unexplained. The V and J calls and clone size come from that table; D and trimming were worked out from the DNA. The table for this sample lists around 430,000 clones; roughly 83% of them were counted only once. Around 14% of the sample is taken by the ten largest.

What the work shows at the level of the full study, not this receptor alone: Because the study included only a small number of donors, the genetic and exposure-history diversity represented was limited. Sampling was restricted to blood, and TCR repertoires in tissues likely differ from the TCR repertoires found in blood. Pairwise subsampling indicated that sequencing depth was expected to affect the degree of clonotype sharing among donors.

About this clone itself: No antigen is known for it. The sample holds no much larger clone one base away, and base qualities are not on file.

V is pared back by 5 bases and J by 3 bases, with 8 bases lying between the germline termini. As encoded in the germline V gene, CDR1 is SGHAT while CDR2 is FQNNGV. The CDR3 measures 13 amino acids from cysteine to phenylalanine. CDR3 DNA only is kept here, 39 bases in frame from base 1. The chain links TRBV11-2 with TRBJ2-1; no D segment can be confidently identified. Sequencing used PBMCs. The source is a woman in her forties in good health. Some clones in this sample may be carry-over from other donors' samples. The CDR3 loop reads CASSKVFYNEQFF. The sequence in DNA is TGTGCCAGCAGCAAGGTGTTCTACAATGAGCAGTTCTTC.